Listed below are T cell receptor beta chains from one sample, sequenced in a study of blood T cell repertoires in COVID-19. Data came from immunoSEQ multiplex PCR; TCRdb stores just in-frame clones and leaves some out. The sample has just over 90,000 clones, around four fifths seen once. Material: peripheral blood. Every receptor here comes from a human donor in a cohort sampled during active COVID-19. The CDR3 runs from the conserved cysteine through the conserved F or W. The D gene is left open where the match is weak. Only some rows state a clone size, as once, few, many or a class for expanded clones.

TGTGCCAGCAGTTACGGACAGGGGAGAAGGGAGACCCAGTACTTC	CASSYGQGRRETQYF	TRBV11-2	few	TRBD1	TRBJ2-5
TGTGCCAGCAGTTACTTACGACCCGGGACAGGGGCCTACAATGAGCAGTTCTTC	CASSYLRPGTGAYNEQFF	TRBV6-2/TRBV6-3	-	TRBD1	TRBJ2-1
TGTGCCAGCAGCCAGCGGGGCGGGAGCTACGAGCAGTACTTC	CASSQRGGSYEQYF	TRBV6-6	-	TRBD2	TRBJ2-7
TGTGCCAGCAGCCCGGGTCGGGGTTTTGACGAACTGTTTTTT	CASSPGRGFDELFF	TRBV7-9	-	-	TRBJ1-4
TGTGCCAGCGGGAACAGGGCTTCCTACAATGAGCAGTTCTTC	CASGNRASYNEQFF	TRBV28	-	-	TRBJ2-1
TGTGCCAGCACCACGGGACTCTATCAAGAGACCCAGTACTTC	CASTTGLYQETQYF	TRBV3-1/TRBV3-2	-	-	TRBJ2-5
TGTGCCAGCAGCTTACAAAACTCTGGAAACACCATATATTTT	CASSLQNSGNTIYF	TRBV5-5	once	-	TRBJ1-3
TGTGCCAGCAGGCAGACAGGGCCCTCTGGAAACACCATATATTTT	CASRQTGPSGNTIYF	TRBV6-5	-	TRBD1	TRBJ1-3
TGTGCCAGCAGCTTATACGGACAGGGGGACTCTGGGGCCAACGTCCTGACTTTC	CASSLYGQGDSGANVLTF	TRBV7-6	-	TRBD1	TRBJ2-6
TGTGCCAGCAGGCAACGACTAGCGGGGCGCTACGAGCAGTACTTC	CASRQRLAGRYEQYF	TRBV28	-	TRBD2	TRBJ2-7
TGTGCCAGCAACCCGCGGGAAAGGTTTTCGGGCGGTGGGGTGGAAAAACTGTTTTTT	CASNPRERFSGGGVEKLFF	TRBV2	-	-	TRBJ1-4
TGTGCCAGCAGTCCGTACAGGTGGAGCAATCAGCCCCAGCATTTT	CASSPYRWSNQPQHF	TRBV28	-	-	TRBJ1-5
TGCGCCAGCAGCTTAGAAAAAGCGGGAGGGCCGGAGACCCAGTACTTC	CASSLEKAGGPETQYF	TRBV5-1	-	TRBD2	TRBJ2-5
TGTGCCAGCAGCCTTAGCGACAGGTCCAATCAGCCCCAGCATTTT	CASSLSDRSNQPQHF	TRBV28	-	-	TRBJ1-5
TGTGCCAGTAAGGTGACAGGGTCACATCAGCCCCAGCATTTT	CASKVTGSHQPQHF	TRBV19	-	TRBD1	TRBJ1-5
TGCGCCAGCAGTGAGTCGACAGGGACAGATACGCAGTATTTT	CASSESTGTDTQYF	TRBV10-1	-	TRBD1	TRBJ2-3
TGTGCCAGTAGTATAGTCGGTCAAACTAATGAAAAACTGTTTTTT	CASSIVGQTNEKLFF	TRBV19	few	-	TRBJ1-4
TGCGCCAGCTTTCTGGGGACTAACACAGATACGCAGTATTTT	CASFLGTNTDTQYF	TRBV5-1	once	TRBD2	TRBJ2-3
TGTGCCAGCAGCCAAGGGACTAGCGGGAGAACCGGGGAGCTGTTTTTT	CASSQGTSGRTGELFF	TRBV4-2	-	TRBD2	TRBJ2-2
TGTGCCAGCAGTGAAGACAGGGGAAACCAAGAGACCCAGTACTTC	CASSEDRGNQETQYF	TRBV6-1	-	TRBD1	TRBJ2-5
TGTGCCAGCAGTGGGGGACACCGGCTTAACACTGAAGCTTTCTTT	CASSGGHRLNTEAFF	TRBV25-1	-	-	TRBJ1-1
TGTGCCAGCAGTCGAAGCTTATACGAGCAGTACTTC	CASSRSLYEQYF	TRBV13	-	-	TRBJ2-7
TGTGCCAGCAGAGGACAAAATCAAGAGACCCAGTACTTC	CASRGQNQETQYF	TRBV28	-	-	TRBJ2-5
TGTGCCTGGGATCGAACAGGGGGCGGGGAGACCCAGTACTTC	CAWDRTGGGETQYF	TRBV30	once	TRBD1	TRBJ2-5
TGTGCCAGCAGCTTAATTTTAGCGGGAGTGACGAGCACAGATACGCAGTATTTT	CASSLILAGVTSTDTQYF	TRBV7-2	-	TRBD2	TRBJ2-3
TGTGCCAGCAGTTTCCGCGCGACAGCCAGGGGCACTGAAGCTTTCTTT	CASSFRATARGTEAFF	TRBV28	-	-	TRBJ1-1
TGTGCCAGCAGCTCACCGGGACTAGCGGACAGCTCCTACGAGCAGTACTTC	CASSSPGLADSSYEQYF	TRBV7-2	few	TRBD2	TRBJ2-7
TGCGCCAGCAGTAGCGGGGGGGGCGCAGATACGCAGTATTTT	CASSSGGGADTQYF	TRBV4-1	-	TRBD2	TRBJ2-3
TGTGCCAGCAGCTTAATGGGGGCGACTGGAAACACCATATATTTT	CASSLMGATGNTIYF	TRBV11-2	-	-	TRBJ1-3